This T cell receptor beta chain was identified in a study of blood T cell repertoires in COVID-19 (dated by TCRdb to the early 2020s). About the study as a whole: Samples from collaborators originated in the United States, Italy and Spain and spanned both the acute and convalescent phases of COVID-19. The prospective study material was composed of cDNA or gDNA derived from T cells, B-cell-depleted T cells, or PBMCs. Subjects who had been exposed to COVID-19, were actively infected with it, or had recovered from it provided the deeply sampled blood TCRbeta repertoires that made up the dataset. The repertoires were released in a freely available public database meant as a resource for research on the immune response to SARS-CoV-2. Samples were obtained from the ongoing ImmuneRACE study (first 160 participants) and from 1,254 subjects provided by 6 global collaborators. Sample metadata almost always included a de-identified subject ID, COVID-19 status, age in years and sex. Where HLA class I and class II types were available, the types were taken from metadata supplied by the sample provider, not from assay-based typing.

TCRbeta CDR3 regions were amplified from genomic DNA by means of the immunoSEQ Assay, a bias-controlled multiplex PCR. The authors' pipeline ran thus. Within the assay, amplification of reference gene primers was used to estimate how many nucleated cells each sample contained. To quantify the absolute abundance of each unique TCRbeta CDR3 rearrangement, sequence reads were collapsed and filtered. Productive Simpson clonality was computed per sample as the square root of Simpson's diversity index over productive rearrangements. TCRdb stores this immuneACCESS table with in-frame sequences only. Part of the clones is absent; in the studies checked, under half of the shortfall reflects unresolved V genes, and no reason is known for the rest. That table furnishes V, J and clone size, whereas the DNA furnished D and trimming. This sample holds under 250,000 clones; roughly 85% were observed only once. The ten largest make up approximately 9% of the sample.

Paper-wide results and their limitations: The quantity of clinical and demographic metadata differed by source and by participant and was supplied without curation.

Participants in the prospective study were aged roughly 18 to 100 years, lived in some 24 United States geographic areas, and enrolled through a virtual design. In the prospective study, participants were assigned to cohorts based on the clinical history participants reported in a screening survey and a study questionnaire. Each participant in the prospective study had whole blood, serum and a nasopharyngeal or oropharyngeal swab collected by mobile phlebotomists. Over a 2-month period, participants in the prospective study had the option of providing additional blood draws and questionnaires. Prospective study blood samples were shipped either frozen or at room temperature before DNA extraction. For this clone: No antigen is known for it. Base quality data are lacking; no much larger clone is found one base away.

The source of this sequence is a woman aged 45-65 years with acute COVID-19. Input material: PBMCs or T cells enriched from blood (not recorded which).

The CDR3 amino acid sequence is: CAISDDSLNQPQHF. The nucleotides read TGTGCCATCAGTGATGACAGTCTGAATCAGCCCCAGCATTTT. The sequence links TRBV10-3 to TRBJ1-5; the D gene is perhaps TRBD1, from 5 matching bases. V is pared back by 3 bases and J by 4 bases, with 10 bases lying between the germline termini. CDR1 and CDR2, per the germline V gene, are ENHRY and SYGVKD. The CDR3 holds 14 amino acids from the cysteine to the phenylalanine. The DNA shown is the 42-base CDR3, in frame from base 1.